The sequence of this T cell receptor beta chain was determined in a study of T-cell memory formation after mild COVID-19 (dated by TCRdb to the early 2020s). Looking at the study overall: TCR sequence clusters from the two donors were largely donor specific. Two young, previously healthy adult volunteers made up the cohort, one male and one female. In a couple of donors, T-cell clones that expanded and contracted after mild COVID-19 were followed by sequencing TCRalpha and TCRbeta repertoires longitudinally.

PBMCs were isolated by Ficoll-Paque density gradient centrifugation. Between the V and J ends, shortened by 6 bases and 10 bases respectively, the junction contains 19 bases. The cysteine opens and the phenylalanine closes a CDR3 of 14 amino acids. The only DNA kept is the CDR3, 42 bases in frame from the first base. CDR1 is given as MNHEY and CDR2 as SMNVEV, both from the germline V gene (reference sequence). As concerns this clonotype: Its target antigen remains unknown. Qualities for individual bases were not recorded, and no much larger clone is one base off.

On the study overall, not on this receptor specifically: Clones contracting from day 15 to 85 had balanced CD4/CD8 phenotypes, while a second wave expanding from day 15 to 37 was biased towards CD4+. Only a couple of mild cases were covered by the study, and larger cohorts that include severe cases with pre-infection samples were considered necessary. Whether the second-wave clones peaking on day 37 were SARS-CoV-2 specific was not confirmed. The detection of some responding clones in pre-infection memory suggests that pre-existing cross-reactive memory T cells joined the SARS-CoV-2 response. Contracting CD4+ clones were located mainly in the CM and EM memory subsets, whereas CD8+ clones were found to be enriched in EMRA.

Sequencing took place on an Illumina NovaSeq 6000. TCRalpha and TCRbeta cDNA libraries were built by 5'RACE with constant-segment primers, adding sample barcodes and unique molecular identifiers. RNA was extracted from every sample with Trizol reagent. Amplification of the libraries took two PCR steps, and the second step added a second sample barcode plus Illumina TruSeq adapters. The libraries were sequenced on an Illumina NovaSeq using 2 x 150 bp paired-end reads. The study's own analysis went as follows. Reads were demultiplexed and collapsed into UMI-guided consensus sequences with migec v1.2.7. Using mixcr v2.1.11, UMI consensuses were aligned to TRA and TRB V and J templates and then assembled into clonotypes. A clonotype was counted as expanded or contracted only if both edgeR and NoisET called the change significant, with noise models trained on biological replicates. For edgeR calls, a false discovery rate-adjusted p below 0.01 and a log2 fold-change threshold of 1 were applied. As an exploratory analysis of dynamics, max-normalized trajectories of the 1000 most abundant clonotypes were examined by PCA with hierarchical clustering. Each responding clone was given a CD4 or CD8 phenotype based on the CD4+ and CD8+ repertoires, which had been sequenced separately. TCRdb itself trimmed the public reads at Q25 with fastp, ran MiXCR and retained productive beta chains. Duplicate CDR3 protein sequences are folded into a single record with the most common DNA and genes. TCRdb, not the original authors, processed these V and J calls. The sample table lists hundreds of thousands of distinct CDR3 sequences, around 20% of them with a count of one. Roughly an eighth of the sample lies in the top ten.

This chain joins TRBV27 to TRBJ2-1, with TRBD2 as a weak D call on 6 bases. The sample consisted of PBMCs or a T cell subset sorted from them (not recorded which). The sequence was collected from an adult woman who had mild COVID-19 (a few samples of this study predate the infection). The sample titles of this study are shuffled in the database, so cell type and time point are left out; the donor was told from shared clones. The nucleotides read TGTGCCAGCAGCCGAAATCTCCCGCGGGGAGAGCAGTTCTTC. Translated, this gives CASSRNLPRGEQFF.